The 15 T cell receptor beta chains listed next were all sequenced from one sample in a study of response to subunit inactivated influenza vaccine. TCRdb re-called the RT-PCR reads with MiXCR, one entry per CDR3 protein. The table records approximately 530,000 distinct CDR3 sequences, about 7.6% of them present only once. The sequences come from PBMCs from blood, collected less than 30 months after vaccination. The source of these receptors is a man between 50 and 75 years old who received an inactivated influenza vaccine.

This chain connects TRBV9 to TRBJ1-5, with a weak D call TRBD1 (5 bases). The CDR3 runs to 14 residues. The ends were cut back, 4 bases at V and 3 bases at J, with 11 bases in the middle. Germline assignment: CDR1 SGDLS and CDR2 YYNGEE. The CDR3 sequence: CASSSAGDNQPQHF. Here the CDR3 DNA reads TGTGCCAGCAGCTCCGCGGGGGACAATCAGCCCCAGCATTTT.

This sequence joins TRBV4-2 and TRBJ2-1; maybe TRBD2 (6 bases). The germline gives CDR1 LGHNA, CDR2 YNFKEQ. CDR3 length: 14 amino acids. V was trimmed by 2 bases and J by 4 bases, leaving 9 bases between them. The CDR3 protein is CASSQRSGYNEQFF. The CDR3 DNA sequence: TGTGCCAGCAGCCAACGAAGCGGGTACAATGAGCAGTTCTTC.

This clonotype was seen at least ten times. V usage is TRBV20-1 and J usage is TRBJ1-1, with D maybe TRBD1 (6 bases). Trimming stripped 6 bases from V and 5 bases from J, with 13 bases between. Germline-derived CDR1 and CDR2 are DFQATT and SNEGSKA (reference sequence). The CDR3 loop spans 12 amino acids. CDR3 residues: CSASERGTEAFF. In DNA form, the CDR3 reads TGCAGTGCCAGCGAAAGGGGGACTGAAGCTTTCTTT.

This clonotype was counted a few times. The rearrangement links TRBV29-1 to TRBJ2-7, with TRBD1 identical over 8 bases. CDR3 length: 13 residues. The trim removed 6 bases at V and 2 bases at J, leaving 6 bases unmatched. Germline V gives CDR1 SQVTM, CDR2 ANQGSEA. The CDR3 region is CSVHGTGAYEQYF. CDR3 sequence (DNA): TGCAGCGTCCACGGGACAGGAGCCTACGAGCAGTACTTC.

V is TRBV6-1 and J is TRBJ1-3; no clear D. This CDR3 has 14 residues. Between the trimmed V and J ends, which lost 7 bases and 8 bases, there was a span of 18 bases. The germline V gene has CDR1 MNHNS and CDR2 SASEGT. The CDR3 here is CASKGRRLRDTIYF. For the CDR3, the DNA is TGTGCCAGCAAAGGGCGCCGGCTAAGAGACACCATATATTTT.

This clonotype was recorded many times. V is TRBV7-8 and J is TRBJ2-1; D is unclear. CDR3 length equals 14 residues. Looked up from germline, CDR1 is SGHVS and CDR2 is FQNEAQ. V was clipped by 3 bases and J by 8 bases, with 14 bases between them. CDR3 protein: CASSFLDSMHEQFF. The DNA of the CDR3 is TGTGCCAGCAGCTTTCTGGATAGTATGCATGAGCAGTTCTTC. Combining the CDR3 with reference TRBV7-8 and TRBJ2-1 gives the whole variable domain GAGVSQSPRYKVAKRGQDVALRCDPISGHVSLFWYQQALGQGPEFLTYFQNEAQLDKSGLPSDRFFAERPEGSVSTLKIQRTQQEDSAVYLCASSFLDSMHEQFFGPGTRLTVL.

This clonotype was seen more than once but under ten times. The rearrangement uses TRBV5-5 and TRBJ2-4; 7 nucleotides align to TRBD1. The CDR3 runs to 14 residues. CDR1 is SGHKS, CDR2 YYEKEE, per germline (reference sequence). After removal of 2 bases from V and 6 bases from J, the junction contained 5 bases not matched to a gene. The CDR3 DNA follows: TGTGCCAGCAGCTTCGGGACAGTCGGAAACATTCAGTACTTC. Amino acid sequence: CASSFGTVGNIQYF.

This chain connects TRBV12-3 or TRBV12-4 to TRBJ1-5; maybe TRBD1 (6 bases). V lost 7 bases and J 4 bases, leaving 14 bases between the germline ends. CDR3 length: 14 residues. The CDR3 region is CASTPGTLNQPQHF. The CDR3 DNA reads TGTGCCAGCACCCCCGGGACACTTAATCAGCCCCAGCATTTT.

This clonotype was picked up many times. The V call is TRBV6-1, the J call TRBJ1-5; TRBD1 matches at 7 bases. Per germline, CDR1 MNHNS and CDR2 SASEGT. V gave up 6 bases and J gave up 4 bases; unmatched junction bases: 9. The CDR3 runs to 15 residues. In nucleotides, the CDR3 is TGTGCCAGCAGGAACAGACAGGGCTTTAATCAGCCCCAGCATTTT. Translating gives CASRNRQGFNQPQHF.

This clonotype was counted a few times. The CDR3 region has the DNA TGCAGTGCTAGGCGGGGACAAAACACTGAAGCTTTCTTT. Its protein is CSARRGQNTEAFF. This chain joins TRBV20-1 and TRBJ1-1, with a possible D match to TRBD1 (6 bases). Trimming removed 3 bases at V and 2 bases at J, with 10 bases between. The CDR3 is 13 residues long. Germline CDR1 and CDR2: DFQATT and SNEGSKA (reference sequence).

This clonotype showed up just a few times. The V and J genes are TRBV5-1 and TRBJ2-7; D may be TRBD1 (6 bases). The CDR3 length is 15 residues. Trimming removed 4 bases at V and 2 bases at J, with 16 bases between. The germline V gene has CDR1 SGHRS and CDR2 YFSETQ. CDR3 residues: CASSPGTFPTYEQYF. CDR3 bases: TGCGCCAGCAGCCCCGGGACATTCCCCACCTACGAGCAGTACTTC.

This clonotype was seen only a few times. The chain employs TRBV2 and TRBJ2-1; tentative D call: TRBD1 (5 bases). V lost 6 bases and J 9 bases, leaving 21 bases between the germline ends. This CDR3 region has 15 residues. CDR1 is SNHLY, CDR2 FYNNEI, per germline. This CDR3 is CASRDRARPIGEQFF. DNA of the CDR3: TGTGCCAGCAGAGACAGAGCCCGCCCGATTGGTGAGCAGTTCTTC.

This clonotype was picked up a small number of times. The rearrangement links TRBV18 to TRBJ1-1; D is uncertain. The V end lost 2 bases, the J end lost 4 bases, and 8 bases lay between the germline ends. Looked up from germline, CDR1 is KGHSH and CDR2 is LQKENI. CDR3 length: 13 residues. In DNA form, the CDR3 reads TGTGCCAGCTCACCAAATGTGGGCACTGAAGCTTTCTTT. It encodes CASSPNVGTEAFF.

The table lists this clonotype with many counts. In nucleotides, the CDR3 is TGTGCCAGCAGCTCCCAGCGGGGGGGAGTAAATACGCAGTATTTT. It translates to CASSSQRGGVNTQYF. The chain combines TRBV5-6 with TRBJ2-3; the match to TRBD2 covers 10 bases. CDR3 size: 15 residues. Trimming removed 3 bases from V and 7 bases from J; junction bases left unmatched: 8. CDR1 SGHDT and CDR2 YYEEEE come from the germline V gene.

This clonotype was observed at least ten times. V is TRBV18 and J is TRBJ2-7; D perhaps matches TRBD2 (5 bases). This CDR3 is built from 14 residues. Deletions cut 2 bases from V and 3 bases from J, with 11 bases between. The V gene's germline CDR1 is KGHSH and CDR2 LQKENI. The CDR3 is CASSPTPTSYEQYF. The CDR3, as DNA: TGTGCCAGCTCACCAACTCCCACTAGCTACGAGCAGTACTTC.